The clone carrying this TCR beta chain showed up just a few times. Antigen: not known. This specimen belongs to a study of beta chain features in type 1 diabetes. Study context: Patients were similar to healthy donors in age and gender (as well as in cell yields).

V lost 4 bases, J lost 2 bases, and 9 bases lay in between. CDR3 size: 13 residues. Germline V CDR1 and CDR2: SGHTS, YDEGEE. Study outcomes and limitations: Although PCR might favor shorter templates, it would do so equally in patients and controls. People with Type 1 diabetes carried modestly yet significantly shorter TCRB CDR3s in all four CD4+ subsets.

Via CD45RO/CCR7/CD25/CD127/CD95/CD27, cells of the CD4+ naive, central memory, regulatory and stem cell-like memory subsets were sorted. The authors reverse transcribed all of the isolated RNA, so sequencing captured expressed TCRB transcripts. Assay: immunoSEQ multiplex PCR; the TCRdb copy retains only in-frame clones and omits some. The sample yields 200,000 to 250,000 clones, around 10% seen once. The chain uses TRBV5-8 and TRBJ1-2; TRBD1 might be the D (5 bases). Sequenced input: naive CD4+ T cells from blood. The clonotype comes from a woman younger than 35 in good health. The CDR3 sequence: CASSVGHNYGYTF. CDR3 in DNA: TGTGCCAGCAGCGTCGGACACAACTATGGCTACACCTTC.